This T cell receptor beta chain was sequenced during a study of control samples from healthy donors and cancer patients. The method was immunoSEQ multiplex PCR; TCRdb's version includes in-frame clones alone and lacks a portion of them. The table lists some 140,000 clones, 85% to 90% of them singletons, with about 7.6% in the top ten. The V and J ends lost 4 bases and 0 bases respectively, with 12 bases between them. Germline CDR1 reads SGDLS; CDR2 reads YYNGEE. The CDR3 is 15 amino acids. Sequencing was performed on PBMCs. The chain uses TRBV9 and TRBJ2-3; D may be TRBD1 (6 bases). The receptor comes from a man aged 45-65 years with head and neck cancer. The DNA for the CDR3 is TGTGCCAGCAGCCCCTGGGACACTAGCACAGATACGCAGTATTTT. It specifies CASSPWDTSTDTQYF.